The rows below give T cell receptor beta chains drawn from one sample of a study of OX40 agonist ivuxolimab in advanced cancers. Generated by immunoSEQ multiplex PCR, the TCRdb table keeps only in-frame clones and is missing some. This table has 65,000 to 100,000 clones, roughly 88% appearing once. The specimen comprised CD4+ or CD8+ T cells sorted from blood, sampled in a trial of the OX40 agonist ivuxolimab. The receptors here all came from an adult with an advanced solid tumor such as melanoma, head and neck, liver or kidney cancer. The CDR3 runs from the conserved cysteine through the conserved F or W. Each record gives: D gene, clone size, J gene, CDR3 length, V gene, CDR3 protein, CDR3 DNA. D genes are given only for firm matches. The listing skips clone size in some rows; elsewhere it reads once, few, many or a size class.

d_gene: -; abundance: -; j_gene: TRBJ1-4; len: 14; v_gene: TRBV5-1; CDR3aa: CASSLESANEKLFF; CDR3nt: TGCGCCAGCAGCTTGGAATCGGCTAATGAAAAACTGTTTTTT
d_gene: -; abundance: few; j_gene: TRBJ1-1; len: 12; v_gene: TRBV29-1; CDR3aa: CSVKGYQGEAFF; CDR3nt: TGCAGCGTCAAGGGATATCAGGGTGAAGCTTTCTTT
d_gene: -; abundance: -; j_gene: TRBJ1-5; len: 13; v_gene: TRBV29-1; CDR3aa: CSVVGEPGQPQHF; CDR3nt: TGCAGCGTTGTGGGAGAGCCAGGTCAGCCCCAGCATTTT
d_gene: -; abundance: -; j_gene: TRBJ2-7; len: 12; v_gene: TRBV7-2; CDR3aa: CASSPVSYEQYF; CDR3nt: TGTGCCAGCAGCCCCGTCTCCTACGAGCAGTACTTC
d_gene: -; abundance: few; j_gene: TRBJ2-7; len: 13; v_gene: TRBV11-2; CDR3aa: CASSIRAAYEQYF; CDR3nt: TGTGCCAGCAGCATCCGGGCTGCGTACGAGCAGTACTTC
d_gene: -; abundance: -; j_gene: TRBJ2-1; len: 15; v_gene: TRBV4-3; CDR3aa: CASSQDGGRYNEQFF; CDR3nt: TGCGCCAGCAGCCAAGATGGGGGACGCTACAATGAGCAGTTCTTC
d_gene: TRBD1; abundance: -; j_gene: TRBJ2-1; len: 15; v_gene: TRBV6-5; CDR3aa: CASSRQGRSYNEQFF; CDR3nt: TGTGCCAGCAGCCGACAGGGAAGGTCCTACAATGAGCAGTTCTTC
d_gene: -; abundance: -; j_gene: TRBJ1-1; len: 13; v_gene: TRBV28; CDR3aa: CASTTGGWIVAFF; CDR3nt: TGTGCCAGCACCACAGGCGGCTGGATAGTAGCTTTCTTT
d_gene: TRBD1; abundance: -; j_gene: TRBJ1-5; len: 17; v_gene: TRBV7-8; CDR3aa: CASSPLGGLMSNQPQHF; CDR3nt: TGTGCCAGCAGCCCGCTAGGGGGCCTGATGAGCAATCAGCCCCAGCATTTT
d_gene: TRBD1; abundance: -; j_gene: TRBJ1-1; len: 12; v_gene: TRBV7-9; CDR3aa: CASSLWDSEAFF; CDR3nt: TGTGCCAGCAGCTTGTGGGACAGCGAAGCTTTCTTT
d_gene: -; abundance: -; j_gene: TRBJ2-5; len: 15; v_gene: TRBV9; CDR3aa: CASSVAIRIGETQYF; CDR3nt: TGTGCCAGCAGCGTAGCTATCCGAATAGGGGAGACCCAGTACTTC
d_gene: -; abundance: -; j_gene: TRBJ1-2; len: 15; v_gene: TRBV7-3; CDR3aa: CASSPRDGGGYGYTF; CDR3nt: TGTGCCAGCAGCCCCCGGGACGGCGGAGGCTATGGCTACACCTTC
d_gene: -; abundance: -; j_gene: TRBJ2-7; len: 13; v_gene: TRBV30; CDR3aa: CAWSVRSLYEQYF; CDR3nt: TGTGCCTGGAGTGTAAGGTCCCTCTACGAGCAGTACTTC
d_gene: -; abundance: -; j_gene: TRBJ2-1; len: 12; v_gene: TRBV28; CDR3aa: CASDRRGNEQFF; CDR3nt: TGTGCCAGCGATCGGAGGGGCAATGAGCAGTTCTTC
d_gene: -; abundance: -; j_gene: TRBJ1-5; len: 11; v_gene: TRBV6-6; CDR3aa: CASSLRQTQHF; CDR3nt: TGTGCCAGCAGCCTGCGGCAGACCCAGCATTTT
d_gene: TRBD1; abundance: -; j_gene: TRBJ2-3; len: 15; v_gene: TRBV19; CDR3aa: CASSIRDRGTDTQYF; CDR3nt: TGTGCCAGTAGTATACGGGACAGGGGTACAGATACGCAGTATTTT
d_gene: -; abundance: -; j_gene: TRBJ2-5; len: 13; v_gene: TRBV4-1; CDR3aa: CASSQGVEETQYF; CDR3nt: TGCGCCAGCAGCCAAGGGGTCGAGGAGACCCAGTACTTC
d_gene: TRBD1; abundance: -; j_gene: TRBJ2-7; len: 15; v_gene: TRBV28; CDR3aa: CASSSGTGGPYEQYF; CDR3nt: TGTGCCAGCAGTTCCGGGACAGGGGGGCCCTACGAGCAGTACTTC
d_gene: -; abundance: -; j_gene: TRBJ1-4; len: 15; v_gene: TRBV15; CDR3aa: CATSRDARGGEKLFF; CDR3nt: TGTGCCACCAGCAGAGATGCGAGGGGGGGTGAAAAACTGTTTTTT
d_gene: TRBD2; abundance: -; j_gene: TRBJ2-5; len: 15; v_gene: TRBV11-2; CDR3aa: CASSNGLAGRETQYF; CDR3nt: TGTGCCAGCAGCAACGGACTAGCGGGGAGGGAGACCCAGTACTTC
d_gene: -; abundance: -; j_gene: TRBJ1-5; len: 15; v_gene: TRBV19; CDR3aa: CASSIDRDNYQPQHF; CDR3nt: TGTGCCAGTAGTATAGACCGGGACAACTATCAGCCCCAGCATTTT
d_gene: -; abundance: -; j_gene: TRBJ2-7; len: 14; v_gene: TRBV6-1; CDR3aa: CASSEATGAGEQYF; CDR3nt: TGTGCCAGCAGTGAAGCGACCGGGGCGGGTGAGCAGTACTTC
d_gene: TRBD1; abundance: -; j_gene: TRBJ2-5; len: 13; v_gene: TRBV28; CDR3aa: CASRRTGRETQYF; CDR3nt: TGTGCCAGCAGACGGACAGGGCGGGAGACCCAGTACTTC
d_gene: -; abundance: -; j_gene: TRBJ2-3; len: 20; v_gene: TRBV21-1; CDR3aa: CASRSPGLAGLLGGTDTQYF; CDR3nt: TGTGCCAGCAGATCTCCCGGGCTAGCGGGATTACTGGGTGGCACAGATACGCAGTATTTT
d_gene: -; abundance: few; j_gene: TRBJ1-1; len: 15; v_gene: TRBV19; CDR3aa: CASSMQGLPNTEAFF; CDR3nt: TGTGCCAGTAGTATGCAGGGTTTACCGAACACTGAAGCTTTCTTT
d_gene: -; abundance: few; j_gene: TRBJ1-5; len: 15; v_gene: TRBV2; CDR3aa: CASSPQPQSNQPQHF; CDR3nt: TGTGCCAGCAGTCCCCAACCCCAGAGCAATCAGCCCCAGCATTTT
d_gene: -; abundance: -; j_gene: TRBJ1-1; len: 13; v_gene: TRBV7-2; CDR3aa: CASSFLRPTEAFF; CDR3nt: TGTGCCAGCAGCTTCCTGAGGCCTACTGAAGCTTTCTTT
d_gene: -; abundance: -; j_gene: TRBJ1-1; len: 13; v_gene: TRBV7-9; CDR3aa: CASSEPPVAEAFF; CDR3nt: TGTGCCAGCAGCGAACCCCCCGTCGCTGAAGCTTTCTTT
d_gene: -; abundance: -; j_gene: TRBJ2-7; len: 12; v_gene: TRBV6-6; CDR3aa: CASTAGTYEQYF; CDR3nt: TGTGCCAGCACGGCGGGCACCTACGAGCAGTACTTC
d_gene: -; abundance: -; j_gene: TRBJ1-2; len: 14; v_gene: TRBV6-1; CDR3aa: CASTPAGQDYGYTF; CDR3nt: TGTGCCAGTACCCCGGCGGGGCAGGACTATGGCTACACCTTC
d_gene: TRBD2; abundance: -; j_gene: TRBJ2-2; len: 15; v_gene: TRBV19; CDR3aa: CASSILAGGTGELFF; CDR3nt: TGTGCCAGTAGTATATTGGCGGGAGGCACCGGGGAGCTGTTTTTT
d_gene: -; abundance: -; j_gene: TRBJ2-7; len: 11; v_gene: TRBV20-1; CDR3aa: CSAREDYEQYF; CDR3nt: TGCAGTGCTAGAGAAGACTACGAGCAGTACTTC
d_gene: -; abundance: -; j_gene: TRBJ2-1; len: 14; v_gene: TRBV6-5; CDR3aa: CATTPPGLYNEQFF; CDR3nt: TGTGCCACCACCCCGCCGGGATTGTACAATGAGCAGTTCTTC
d_gene: -; abundance: -; j_gene: TRBJ1-2; len: 15; v_gene: TRBV19; CDR3aa: CASSVDGVRGYGYTF; CDR3nt: TGTGCCAGTAGTGTGGACGGTGTAAGAGGCTATGGCTACACCTTC
d_gene: TRBD1; abundance: -; j_gene: TRBJ2-3; len: 15; v_gene: TRBV7-3; CDR3aa: CASTLGGQRADTQYF; CDR3nt: TGTGCCAGCACCTTAGGGGGCCAAAGGGCGGATACGCAGTATTTT
d_gene: -; abundance: -; j_gene: TRBJ1-5; len: 14; v_gene: TRBV27; CDR3aa: CASSLLGINQPQHF; CDR3nt: TGTGCCAGCAGTTTATTAGGCATAAATCAGCCCCAGCATTTT
d_gene: -; abundance: -; j_gene: TRBJ1-2; len: 15; v_gene: TRBV27; CDR3aa: CASSLSWVSNYGYTF; CDR3nt: TGTGCCAGCAGTTTATCCTGGGTCTCCAACTATGGCTACACCTTC
d_gene: TRBD2; abundance: -; j_gene: TRBJ2-1; len: 20; v_gene: TRBV4-1; CDR3aa: CASSQKPSGLAGGAYNEQFF; CDR3nt: TGCGCCAGCAGCCAAAAACCCTCGGGACTAGCGGGAGGTGCCTACAATGAGCAGTTCTTC
d_gene: TRBD1; abundance: once; j_gene: TRBJ2-4; len: 13; v_gene: TRBV7-6; CDR3aa: CASSFTLQGALYF; CDR3nt: TGTGCCAGCAGCTTTACCCTACAGGGGGCTTTATACTTC
d_gene: TRBD2; abundance: -; j_gene: TRBJ2-7; len: 15; v_gene: TRBV18; CDR3aa: CASSLGTSGRSEQYF; CDR3nt: TGTGCCAGCTCGCTAGGGACTAGCGGGAGAAGCGAGCAGTACTTC
d_gene: -; abundance: -; j_gene: TRBJ2-7; len: 15; v_gene: TRBV5-1; CDR3aa: CASSLAPPASYEQYF; CDR3nt: TGCGCCAGCAGCTTGGCCCCTCCTGCCTCCTACGAGCAGTACTTC
d_gene: -; abundance: -; j_gene: TRBJ2-1; len: 15; v_gene: TRBV11-3; CDR3aa: CASSLVPNSYNEQFF; CDR3nt: TGTGCCAGCAGCTTAGTTCCGAACTCCTACAATGAGCAGTTCTTC
d_gene: -; abundance: few; j_gene: TRBJ2-7; len: 14; v_gene: TRBV10-3; CDR3aa: CAISERSRPYEQYF; CDR3nt: TGTGCCATCAGTGAGAGGTCTAGGCCATACGAGCAGTACTTC
d_gene: -; abundance: -; j_gene: TRBJ2-7; len: 13; v_gene: TRBV4-3; CDR3aa: CASSQESDSEQYF; CDR3nt: TGCGCCAGCAGCCAAGAGAGTGATAGCGAGCAGTACTTC
d_gene: -; abundance: -; j_gene: TRBJ2-5; len: 12; v_gene: TRBV7-9; CDR3aa: CASSLGYETQYF; CDR3nt: TGTGCCAGCAGCTTAGGTTACGAGACCCAGTACTTC
d_gene: -; abundance: -; j_gene: TRBJ1-5; len: 17; v_gene: TRBV21-1; CDR3aa: CASSKRRGPGFNQPQHF; CDR3nt: TGTGCCAGCAGCAAACGAAGAGGGCCAGGGTTCAATCAGCCCCAGCATTTT
d_gene: TRBD2; abundance: -; j_gene: TRBJ2-7; len: 14; v_gene: TRBV4-3; CDR3aa: CASSMRLAGAEQYF; CDR3nt: TGCGCCAGCAGCATGAGGCTAGCGGGAGCCGAGCAGTACTTC
d_gene: TRBD2; abundance: once; j_gene: TRBJ2-1; len: 13; v_gene: TRBV5-4; CDR3aa: CASSLAGVNEQFF; CDR3nt: TGTGCCAGCAGCTTAGCGGGAGTGAATGAGCAGTTCTTC
d_gene: TRBD1; abundance: -; j_gene: TRBJ2-1; len: 14; v_gene: TRBV7-2; CDR3aa: CASSSGQGHNEQFF; CDR3nt: TGTGCCAGCAGCTCGGGACAGGGTCACAATGAGCAGTTCTTC
d_gene: TRBD1; abundance: -; j_gene: TRBJ1-1; len: 13; v_gene: TRBV7-9; CDR3aa: CASSITGGTEAFF; CDR3nt: TGTGCCAGCAGCATAACAGGGGGCACTGAAGCTTTCTTT